This T cell receptor (beta chain) originates from a study of shared clonotypes between healthy human individuals. Study-wide background: CD4 naive cells filled three plates per donor, CD4 memory three, CD8 naive two and CD8 memory one. Study-wide results and caveats: It was the non-shared clonotypes that had lower generation probabilities than clonotypes shared by all four donors.

In the naive CD8 group, cells lacked CD45RO and were positively selected for CCR7, so terminally differentiated effector memory CD45RA+ cells were left out. On this clone itself: Its specificity is unknown.

Sequenced by immunoSEQ multiplex PCR; TCRdb stores in-frame clones only, minus some. Seen here are around 600,000 clones, roughly 95% observed once, and the top ten hold over 0.095%. This CDR3 has 13 amino acids. The V end was cut by 7 bases, the J end by 5 bases, with 14 bases between. Germline loops: CDR1 LNHDA, CDR2 SQIVND (reference sequence). Sample: naive CD8+ T cells sorted from blood. The source of this sequence is a woman between 25 and 40 years old in good health. The rearrangement uses TRBV19 and TRBJ1-2; unclear D gene. Here the CDR3 reads CASTSNVIYGYTF. The CDR3 DNA follows: TGTGCCAGTACGAGTAACGTCATTTATGGCTACACCTTC. The full variable domain, in which reference TRBV19 and TRBJ1-2 provide the parts outside the CDR3, is DGGITQSPKYLFRKEGQNVTLSCEQNLNHDAMYWYRQDPGQGLRLIYYSQIVNDFQKGDIAEGYSVSREKKESFPLTVTSAQKNPTAFYLCASTSNVIYGYTFGSGTRLTVV.